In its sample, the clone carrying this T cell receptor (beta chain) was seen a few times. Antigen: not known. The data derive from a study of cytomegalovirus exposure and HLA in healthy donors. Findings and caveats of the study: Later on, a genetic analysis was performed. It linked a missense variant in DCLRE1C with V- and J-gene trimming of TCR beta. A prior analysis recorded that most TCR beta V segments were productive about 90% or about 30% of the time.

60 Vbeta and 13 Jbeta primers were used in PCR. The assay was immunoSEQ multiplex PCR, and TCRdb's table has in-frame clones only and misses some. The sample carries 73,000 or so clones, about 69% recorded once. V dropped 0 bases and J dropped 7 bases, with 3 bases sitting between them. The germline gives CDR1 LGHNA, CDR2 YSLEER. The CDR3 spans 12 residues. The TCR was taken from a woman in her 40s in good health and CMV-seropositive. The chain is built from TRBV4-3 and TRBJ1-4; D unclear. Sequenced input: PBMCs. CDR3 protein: CASSQESEKLFF. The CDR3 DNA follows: TGCGCCAGCAGCCAAGAGAGTGAAAAACTGTTTTTT.